This T cell receptor (beta chain) came from a study of cytotoxic CD8 clonotypes in ibrutinib-treated CLL. Study-level background: On average, each sample had approximately 250,000 productive templates and more than 85,000 productive rearrangements.

The table came from immunoSEQ multiplex PCR; TCRdb's copy has only in-frame clones and leaves some out. The sample holds some 300,000 clones, 70% to 80% seen once. The CDR3 totals 13 residues. Germline V gene data show CDR1 as SGHTA and CDR2 as FQGNSA. The J segment lost 6 bases and the V segment lost 6 bases, leaving 6 bases of the junction unmatched. The gene calls are TRBV7-2 and TRBJ1-2; 8 bases line up with TRBD1. The sequencing here drew on PBMCs, taken before ibrutinib treatment. This clonotype was obtained from a human donor with chronic lymphocytic leukemia. In nucleotides, the CDR3 is TGTGCCAGCAGACGGACAGGGAGAAATGGCTACACCTTC. The encoded protein is CASRRTGRNGYTF.